Listed here are 16 T cell receptor beta chains from one sample, sequenced in a study of OX40 agonist ivuxolimab in advanced cancers. Data came from immunoSEQ multiplex PCR; TCRdb stores just in-frame clones and leaves some out. There are roughly 95,000 clones in the sample; over 75% occur only once, and just under 2% lies in the top ten. The sample was CD4+ or CD8+ T cells sorted from blood, taken in a trial of the OX40 agonist ivuxolimab. The source is an adult with an advanced solid tumor such as melanoma, head and neck, liver or kidney cancer.

This clone was picked up a small number of times. This rearrangement joins TRBV29-1 to TRBJ2-3, with D possibly TRBD2 on 5 matching bases. Germline V gives CDR1 SQVTM, CDR2 ANQGSEA. This CDR3 is 14 amino acids long. V dropped 3 bases and J dropped 2 bases, with 12 bases sitting between them. This chain's CDR3 is CSVDRGKDTDTQYF. The CDR3 coding sequence is TGCAGCGTTGATCGAGGGAAAGACACAGATACGCAGTATTTT.

This rearrangement joins TRBV2 to TRBJ2-3, with 10 positions matching TRBD2. This CDR3 spans 17 amino acids. V was pared by 1 base and J by 5 bases, with 9 bases of the junction left unmatched. Germline CDR1 is SNHLY and CDR2 is FYNNEI. CDR3 amino acids: CASSEGSGRARGDTQYF. In nucleotides, the CDR3 is TGTGCCAGCAGTGAAGGGAGCGGGAGGGCCCGTGGAGATACGCAGTATTTT. Based on the CDR3 plus reference TRBV2 and TRBJ2-3, the full variable domain is EPEVTQTPSHQVTQMGQEVILRCVPISNHLYFYWYRQILGQKVEFLVSFYNNEISEKSEIFDDQFSVERPDGSNFTLKIRSTKLEDSAMYFCASSEGSGRARGDTQYFGPGTRLTVL.

V gene TRBV6-5 combines with J gene TRBJ2-7; D gene unclear. The CDR3 has 11 amino acids. Germline V gives CDR1 MNHEY, CDR2 SVGAGI. With 7 bases removed from V and 2 bases from J, the gap between germline ends came to 6 bases. The CDR3 loop reads CASTNAYEQYF. In DNA, the CDR3 is TGTGCCAGCACCAACGCCTACGAGCAGTACTTC.

The sample holds a few counts of this clone. The V call is TRBV7-2, the J call TRBJ1-2, with TRBD1 as a possible D gene (5 bases). V lost 5 bases and J 4 bases, leaving 14 bases between the germline ends. Germline loops: CDR1 SGHTA, CDR2 FQGNSA. This CDR3 is built from 14 residues. The CDR3 is CASSPPPGTYGYTF. The CDR3 bases are TGTGCCAGCAGCCCCCCTCCAGGGACCTATGGCTACACCTTC.

The genes are TRBV7-2 and TRBJ1-2; no firm D call. Germline V gene sequence: CDR1 SGHTA, CDR2 FQGNSA. Trimming left V 1 base short and J 4 bases short, with 10 bases between. The CDR3 extends over 14 amino acids. In DNA form, the CDR3 reads TGTGCCAGCAGCTTAGACCACAGTGCCTATGGCTACACCTTC. This codes for CASSLDHSAYGYTF.

The chain recombines TRBV10-3 with TRBJ2-1; the match to TRBD2 covers 10 bases. Losses at the gene ends were 4 bases for V and 3 bases for J; bases not matched to a gene: 12. Germline V gene sequence: CDR1 ENHRY, CDR2 SYGVKD. The CDR3 spans 18 residues. For the CDR3, the DNA is TGTGCCATCAGTGGGCTAGCGGGAGCTATGAGAGGCTACAATGAGCAGTTCTTC. Translating it yields CAISGLAGAMRGYNEQFF.

A remark on this clone: Distinct nucleotide sequences in the sample also encode this CDR3. The chain uses TRBV15 and TRBJ2-5; D may be TRBD2 (6 bases). The CDR3 extends over 15 amino acids. Trimming took off 0 bases at V and 3 bases at J, with 11 bases between the two ends. Germline lookup yields CDR1 LNHNV and CDR2 YYDKDF (reference sequence). The CDR3 DNA follows: TGTGCCACCAGCAGAGATAGGAGGGTTGAAGAGACCCAGTACTTC. The encoded protein is CATSRDRRVEETQYF.

The chain joins TRBV7-3 to TRBJ2-5; D not certain. CDR3 length equals 13 residues. V was clipped by 5 bases and J by 2 bases, with 9 bases between them. Looked up from germline, CDR1 is SGHTA and CDR2 is FQGTGA. This chain's CDR3 is CASSSDPQETQYF. The CDR3 DNA follows: TGTGCCAGCAGCAGCGACCCGCAAGAGACCCAGTACTTC.

The V call is TRBV28, the J call TRBJ1-4, with 8 bases that match TRBD1. CDR1 is MDHEN and CDR2 is SYDVKM in the germline V gene. The CDR3 extends over 16 amino acids. V trimming: 8 bases; J trimming: 0 bases; junction bases outside the gene matches: 8. The CDR3 bases are TGTGCCAGCTACCCCGGACAGGGCGCAACTAATGAAAAACTGTTTTTT. Translation gives CASYPGQGATNEKLFF. The whole variable domain, remainder taken from reference TRBV28 and TRBJ1-4, is DVKVTQSSRYLVKRTGEKVFLECVQDMDHENMFWYRQDPGLGLRLIYFSYDVKMKEKGDIPEGYSVSREKKERFSLILESASTNQTSMYLCASYPGQGATNEKLFFGSGTQLSVL.

This chain links TRBV18 with TRBJ2-1; 8 nucleotides line up with TRBD2. J gave up 7 bases and V 3 bases, and 5 bases lay outside the gene matches. Per the germline V gene, CDR1 is KGHSH and CDR2 is LQKENI. The CDR3 sequence is 14 residues long. The CDR3 DNA reads as TGTGCCAGCTCACCTAAGGCTAGCGGGAATGAGCAGTTCTTC. Its translation: CASSPKASGNEQFF.

The chain uses TRBV6-1 and TRBJ2-1; 10 nucleotides align to TRBD1. Per germline, CDR1 MNHNS and CDR2 SASEGT. This CDR3 region has 13 residues. The junction had 4 bases not matched to a gene; V was cut back by 8 bases and J by 6 bases. CDR3 sequence (DNA): TGTGCCAGCGGACAGGGGGTAGTCAATGAGCAGTTCTTC. It yields the protein CASGQGVVNEQFF.

The rearrangement uses TRBV28 and TRBJ1-1, with D hard to call. Germline V gives CDR1 MDHEN, CDR2 SYDVKM. V dropped 2 bases and J dropped 0 bases, with 7 bases sitting between them. The CDR3 is 14 amino acids. The CDR3 DNA reads as TGTGCCAGCAGTTTAACTTCCATGAACACTGAAGCTTTCTTT. Amino acid sequence: CASSLTSMNTEAFF.

The rearrangement joins TRBV5-1 to TRBJ2-5; D is ambiguous. The length of the CDR3 is 14 residues. Trimming cost V 1 base and J 5 bases, with 12 bases left between them. Germline V gene lookup returns CDR1 SGHRS and CDR2 YFSETQ. CDR3 nucleotide sequence: TGCGCCAGCAGCTTGTTTGGGGTAGGGGAGACCCAGTACTTC. It encodes CASSLFGVGETQYF.

V and J are TRBV18 and TRBJ1-1, with a possible D match to TRBD1 (5 bases). The V gene's germline CDR1 is KGHSH and CDR2 LQKENI. CDR3 length equals 14 residues. Trimming took 2 bases from V and 3 from J, leaving 10 bases between them. Written as DNA, the CDR3 is TGTGCCAGCTCACCATGGGAAGGGGACACTGAAGCTTTCTTT. It specifies CASSPWEGDTEAFF. Drawing the rest from reference TRBV18 and TRBJ1-1, the complete variable domain is NAGVMQNPRHLVRRRGQEARLRCSPMKGHSHVYWYRQLPEEGLKFMVYLQKENIIDESGMPKERFSAEFPKEGPSILRIQQVVRGDSAAYFCASSPWEGDTEAFFGQGTRLTVV.

The chain uses TRBV7-9 and TRBJ1-2; D gene unclear. Germline CDR1 is SEHNR and CDR2 is FQNEAQ (reference sequence). The V end lost 1 base, the J end lost 3 bases, and 12 bases lay between the germline ends. The CDR3 length is 15 residues. The CDR3 loop reads CASSLDLPADYGYTF. CDR3 in DNA: TGTGCCAGCAGCTTAGACCTTCCGGCAGACTATGGCTACACCTTC.

This clone was counted only a few times. This sequence joins TRBV2 and TRBJ2-5; maybe TRBD2 (6 bases). The length of the CDR3 is 12 residues. With 8 bases removed from V and 4 bases from J, the gap between germline ends came to 11 bases. CDR1 SNHLY and CDR2 FYNNEI come from the germline V gene. Written as DNA, the CDR3 is TGTGCCAGCGGAGGGCAGGGAGAGACCCAGTACTTC. This gives the protein CASGGQGETQYF.